The 21 T cell receptor beta chains below come from one sample, sequenced in a study of cytomegalovirus exposure and HLA in healthy donors. PCR was performed using 60 Vbeta and 13 Jbeta primers. Profiling relied on immunoSEQ multiplex PCR, and the TCRdb table lists in-frame clones only, not all of them. The table lists 140,000 to 150,000 clones, approximately 80% of them singletons. Sequenced sample: PBMCs. Source of these receptors: a man aged 40-49 years in good health and CMV-seropositive.

The rearrangement joins TRBV5-4 to TRBJ1-1; D is ambiguous. From germline, CDR1 is SGHNT and CDR2 YYREEE (reference sequence). The germline V and J ends were trimmed by 0 bases and 0 bases, with 9 bases remaining between them. The CDR3 is 15 amino acids. The CDR3 sequence is CASSLGAGLNTEAFF. Written as DNA, the CDR3 is TGTGCCAGCAGCTTGGGGGCCGGATTGAACACTGAAGCTTTCTTT.

The chain carries TRBV14 and TRBJ1-5, with D maybe TRBD1 (5 bases). The CDR3 contains 13 residues. The V end was cut by 1 base, the J end by 5 bases, with 6 bases between. CDR1 and CDR2 from the germline V gene are SGHDN and FVKESK. Here the CDR3 DNA reads TGTGCCAGCAGCCAAGGGGGGGATCAGCCCCAGCATTTT. This translates into CASSQGGDQPQHF.

In the case of this clone: Additional DNA sequences in this sample encode the identical CDR3. The V and J genes are TRBV5-1 and TRBJ2-3; possibly TRBD1 for D (6 bases). This CDR3 spans 14 amino acids. V shed 0 bases and J shed 3 bases, with 8 bases lying between them. Germline CDR1 and CDR2: SGHRS and YFSETQ. DNA of the CDR3: TGCGCCAGCAGCTTGGGAGGGGGTACAGATACGCAGTATTTT. This encodes CASSLGGGTDTQYF.

This chain joins TRBV10-1 and TRBJ2-1; 9 nucleotides match TRBD2. Germline V gene data show CDR1 as WNHNN and CDR2 as SYGVQD (reference sequence). Trimming at V came to 5 bases and at J to 7 bases, leaving 6 bases not matched to a gene. The CDR3 length is 14 residues. DNA for the CDR3: TGCGCCAGCAGTAGTGGGACTAGCTCAAATGAGCAGTTCTTC. Translation gives CASSSGTSSNEQFF.

J is TRBJ2-3 and V is TRBV7-6, with D maybe TRBD2 (5 bases). V lost 4 bases and J lost 6, with 11 bases in between. Germline CDR1 and CDR2: SGHVS and FNYEAQ. The CDR3 consists of 13 residues. The CDR3 sequence: CASSSFGLDTQYF. The DNA of the CDR3 is TGTGCCAGCAGCTCCTTCGGACTTGATACGCAGTATTTT.

This clone was counted once. The chain combines TRBV5-1 with TRBJ1-1, with D tentatively TRBD1 (5 bases). Germline assignment: CDR1 SGHRS and CDR2 YFSETQ. V dropped 0 bases and J dropped 11 bases, with 11 bases sitting between them. This CDR3 has 12 residues. CDR3 bases: TGCGCCAGCAGCTTGGACACAGGTTGGGCTTTCTTT. Translation: CASSLDTGWAFF.

The chain carries TRBV6-5 and TRBJ1-1; TRBD1 might be the D (6 bases). CDR3 length equals 13 residues. Trimming stripped 6 bases from V and 6 bases from J, with 14 bases between. Germline-derived CDR1 and CDR2 are MNHEY and SVGAGI. The CDR3 protein is CASSFLRGPEAFF. Written as DNA, the CDR3 is TGTGCCAGCAGCTTCCTCAGGGGACCTGAAGCTTTCTTT.

The chain carries TRBV9 and TRBJ1-2; possible D gene TRBD1, 5 bases. The V gene lost 3 bases and the J gene lost 6 bases, with 18 bases spanning the gap. This CDR3 is 15 amino acids long. Germline-derived CDR1 and CDR2 are SGDLS and YYNGEE. CDR3 DNA sequence: TGTGCCAGCAGCGATTTAAGACAGACCCTCAATGGCTACACCTTC. Protein product: CASSDLRQTLNGYTF.

The chain employs TRBV5-1 and TRBJ2-1; D call uncertain. Deletions cut 1 base from V and 0 bases from J, with 11 bases between. The germline V gene encodes CDR1 SGHRS and CDR2 YFSETQ. The CDR3 length is 16 residues. DNA for the CDR3: TGCGCCAGCAGCTTGTTTGCGCTCAACTCCTACAATGAGCAGTTCTTC. It yields the protein CASSLFALNSYNEQFF.

The rearrangement links TRBV4-3 to TRBJ2-5; no reliable D call. Germline CDR1 and CDR2: LGHNA and YSLEER. The V end lost 3 bases, the J end lost 1 base, and 6 bases lay between the germline ends. This CDR3 has 13 residues. This chain's CDR3 is CASSQGSQETQYF. DNA of the CDR3: TGCGCCAGCAGCCAGGGCAGCCAAGAGACCCAGTACTTC.

V usage is TRBV6-5 and J usage is TRBJ2-7, with 11 bases identical to TRBD2. This CDR3 has 15 amino acids. Germline-derived CDR1 and CDR2 are MNHEY and SVGAGI. The V and J ends lost 4 bases and 6 bases, in that order; junction bases with no gene match: 8. This CDR3 is CASSFSLAGAAEQYF. CDR3 in DNA: TGTGCCAGCAGTTTCTCACTAGCGGGAGCTGCCGAGCAGTACTTC.

The chain has TRBV6-5 and TRBJ2-3; 11 nucleotides agree with TRBD2. The trim removed 2 bases at V and 8 bases at J, leaving 9 bases unmatched. The CDR3 has 16 amino acids. Germline V CDR1 and CDR2: MNHEY, SVGAGI. The CDR3 DNA is TGTGCCAGCAGTTACCGAGTAGCGGGAGGGTGGGGTACGCAGTATTTT. Translation: CASSYRVAGGWGTQYF.

The CDR3 region has the DNA TGTGCCTGGAGAGAGCATGGGCCGTACACTGAAGCTTTCTTT. Its protein is CAWREHGPYTEAFF. The chain employs TRBV30 and TRBJ1-1; D is undetermined. There are 14 residues in the CDR3. The germline CDR1 and CDR2 sequences are GTSNPN and SVGIG (reference sequence). Trimming removed 3 bases from V and 3 bases from J, with 14 bases in between.

This clone appeared a few times. The chain combines TRBV6-1 with TRBJ2-6; 9 nucleotides match TRBD2. The CDR3 sequence is 21 residues long. The junction had 14 bases not matched to a gene; V was cut back by 2 bases and J by 0 bases. CDR1 is MNHNS, CDR2 SASEGT, per germline. CDR3 bases: TGTGCCAGCAGTGAACGCGCTAGCGGGATCGGGGCCAGCTCTGGGGCCAACGTCCTGACTTTC. Amino acid sequence: CASSERASGIGASSGANVLTF.

This clone appeared once. This chain connects TRBV15 to TRBJ1-1; D ambiguous. Germline lookup yields CDR1 LNHNV and CDR2 YYDKDF (reference sequence). Deletions cut 0 bases from V and 3 bases from J, with 20 bases between. The CDR3 runs to 18 residues. The CDR3 sequence: CATSRDLGWRAGDTEAFF. The CDR3 region has the DNA TGTGCCACCAGCAGAGATTTGGGTTGGCGGGCAGGTGACACTGAAGCTTTCTTT.

This clone has more than one count but fewer than ten. One junction end does not reproduce the germline sequence, and a read error may be involved. J is TRBJ2-6 and V is TRBV2; weak D call: TRBD1 (5 bases). This CDR3 region has 14 residues. The V gene's germline CDR1 is SNHLY and CDR2 FYNNEI. As DNA, the CDR3 is TGTGCCAGCACATTACCCTCTGGGGCCAACGGCCTGACTTTC. It translates to CASTLPSGANGLTF.

This clone was observed once. V gene TRBV6-1 combines with J gene TRBJ2-7; no reliable D call. CDR1 MNHNS and CDR2 SASEGT come from the germline V gene. The CDR3 is 14 amino acids. V lost 5 bases and J 3 bases, leaving 14 bases between the germline ends. The CDR3 here is CASSPMAEIYEQYF. The CDR3, as DNA: TGTGCCAGCAGTCCCATGGCGGAAATCTACGAGCAGTACTTC.

This clone was counted between two and nine times. The chain combines TRBV21-1 with TRBJ2-7; the table's D call, TRBD1, was not checked against the DNA. TRBV21-1 is listed as a pseudogene. CDR3 length: 20 amino acids. The CDR3 coding sequence is TGTGCCAGCAGCAAAGGGACCAATGGGGCGCACGGCAACGCGGCCTACGAGCAGTACTTC. As protein: CASSKGTNGAHGNAAYEQYF.

The chain combines TRBV2 with TRBJ1-1; unclear D gene. With 6 bases removed from V and 0 bases from J, the gap between germline ends came to 2 bases. CDR3 length: 11 residues. Germline CDR1 is SNHLY and CDR2 is FYNNEI. For the CDR3, the DNA is TGTGCCAGCAGCATGAACACTGAAGCTTTCTTT. Protein sequence: CASSMNTEAFF. Together with reference TRBV2 and TRBJ1-1, the CDR3 gives the full variable domain: EPEVTQTPSHQVTQMGQEVILRCVPISNHLYFYWYRQILGQKVEFLVSFYNNEISEKSEIFDDQFSVERPDGSNFTLKIRSTKLEDSAMYFCASSMNTEAFFGQGTRLTVV.

The J gene is TRBJ1-1, the V gene TRBV27, with 7 bases matching TRBD1. V was clipped by 6 bases and J by 1 base; unmatched bases: 5. The CDR3 is 14 residues long. CDR1 is MNHEY, CDR2 SMNVEV, per germline (reference sequence). The CDR3 DNA sequence: TGTGCCAGCAGCCGACAGGGCGGGAACACTGAAGCTTTCTTT. Amino acids: CASSRQGGNTEAFF.

The chain couples TRBV28 to TRBJ2-1; D remains ambiguous. The CDR3 covers 12 residues. In germline, CDR1 is MDHEN, CDR2 SYDVKM. V was clipped by 8 bases and J by 4 bases, with 9 bases between them. CDR3 DNA: TGTGCCAGCCGCGGTGGGTACAATGAGCAGTTCTTC. Its protein is CASRGGYNEQFF.